This T cell receptor beta chain was obtained from a study of blood T cell repertoires in COVID-19 (dated by TCRdb to the early 2020s). About the study as a whole: Samples from collaborators originated in the United States, Italy and Spain and spanned both the acute and convalescent phases of COVID-19. The repertoires were released in a freely available public database intended as a resource for research on the immune response to SARS-CoV-2. The sample metadata nearly always contained a de-identified subject ID, COVID-19 status, age in years and sex. Where available, HLA class I and class II types were taken from metadata supplied by the sample provider and were not determined by assay-based typing. Deeply sampled blood TCRbeta repertoires from subjects exposed to, actively infected with, or recovered from COVID-19 were included in the dataset. Samples were obtained from the ongoing ImmuneRACE study (first 160 participants) and from approximately 1,200 subjects provided by 6 global collaborators. The material from the prospective study consisted of cDNA or gDNA derived from T cells, B-cell-depleted T cells, or PBMCs. Findings and caveats that apply to the study as a whole: How much clinical and demographic metadata was included differed by source and by participant, and the metadata was provided uncurated.

TCRbeta CDR3 regions were amplified from genomic DNA by means of the immunoSEQ Assay, a bias-controlled multiplex PCR. The paper's data handling went like this. Within the assay, amplification of reference gene primers was used to estimate how many nucleated cells each sample contained. To quantify the absolute abundance of each unique TCRbeta CDR3 rearrangement, sequence reads were collapsed and filtered. For each sample, productive Simpson clonality was calculated as the square root of Simpson's diversity index over productive rearrangements. TCRdb limited this immuneACCESS table to in-frame rearrangements with V and J called. A share of clones is missing; checked studies link under half to unresolved V genes, and the rest is unexplained. V and J calls and clone size are as listed in that table; D and trimming were resolved from the DNA. Within this sample are about 90,000 clones, with around 88% of them counted one time only. Clones ranked in the top ten supply about 0.51% of the sample.

Comment on this clone: What this receptor recognizes is not known. Base qualities are missing; no much larger clone stands one base away.

Each collaborating institution followed its own protocols to collect whole blood in K2EDTA tubes. For TCRbeta analysis, collaborators shipped samples as frozen whole blood, isolated PBMCs, or DNA extracted from either of those sample types. What was sequenced was peripheral blood. The TCR originated in a man between 60 and 70 years old with acute or convalescent COVID-19.

The DNA sequence is TGCGCCAGCGGGGGACAAAGCCAACTACCGTACGAGCAGTACTTC. Its coded protein is CASGGQSQLPYEQYF. The rearrangement combines TRBV10-2 with TRBJ2-7; a tentative D call is TRBD1 (6 bases match). For CDR1 and CDR2, the germline V gene lists WSHSY and SAAADI. Between the V and J ends, shortened by 8 bases and 4 bases respectively, the junction contains 21 bases. The CDR3 numbers 15 residues from cysteine through phenylalanine. Only CDR3 DNA remains: 45 bases, in frame from the first base.